The 17 T cell receptor beta chains below all came from one sample that was sequenced in a study of T cells in Graves' hyperthyroidism and ophthalmopathy. TCR beta CDR3 regions were amplified from RNA. The primer set for the first-round RT-PCR of the TCR CDR3 was HTBI. One entry per CDR3 protein results from TCRdb running MiXCR on the multiplex PCR reads. The sample includes 250,000 to 300,000 distinct CDR3 sequences, 12% to 15% of them seen just once. Material for sequencing was blood. All receptors come from a woman aged 40 to 50 with Graves' hyperthyroidism.

The chain employs TRBV6-1 and TRBJ1-2; 7 nucleotides line up with TRBD1. Germline V gene lookup returns CDR1 MNHNS and CDR2 SASEGT. CDR3 size: 14 residues. The J segment lost 1 base and the V segment lost 7 bases, leaving 6 bases of the junction unmatched. This CDR3 is CASKNDRDNYGYTF. As DNA, the CDR3 is TGTGCCAGCAAAAACGACAGGGATAACTATGGCTACACCTTC.

This clonotype appeared many times. The chain combines TRBV7-9 with TRBJ2-7; TRBD1 matches 7 bases. This CDR3 contains 13 residues. CDR1 SEHNR and CDR2 FQNEAQ come from the germline V gene (reference sequence). V was pared by 5 bases and J by 3 bases, with 4 bases of the junction left unmatched. The CDR3 region is CASSRGQYYEQYF. The CDR3 DNA sequence: TGTGCCAGCAGCCGGGGACAGTACTACGAGCAGTACTTC.

This clonotype showed up many times. The chain has TRBV28 and TRBJ2-7, with TRBD2 matching 7 bases. There are 15 residues in the CDR3. Germline-derived CDR1 and CDR2 are MDHEN and SYDVKM. Trimming took 5 bases from V and 1 from J; bases not matched to a gene: 8. This chain's CDR3 is CASSPGGGWSYEQYF. The CDR3 nucleotides are TGTGCCAGCAGTCCTGGGGGAGGGTGGTCCTACGAGCAGTACTTC.

The chain recombines TRBV5-8 with TRBJ2-4; no firm D call. The CDR3 length is 14 residues. V lost 1 base and J 0 bases, leaving 5 bases between the germline ends. Germline V gives CDR1 SGHTS, CDR2 YDEGEE. DNA for the CDR3: TGTGCCAGCAGCTTGCGCGCAGCCAAAAACATTCAGTACTTC. It specifies CASSLRAAKNIQYF.

This clonotype was detected a few times. The chain uses TRBV6-1 and TRBJ2-3; D unclear. The CDR3 consists of 14 residues. V was trimmed by 0 bases and J by 1 base, leaving 5 bases between them. Germline CDR1 reads MNHNS; CDR2 reads SASEGT. CDR3 amino acids: CASSEAGGTDTQYF. The CDR3 DNA is TGTGCCAGCAGTGAAGCAGGTGGCACAGATACGCAGTATTTT.

This clonotype came up many times. The rearrangement links TRBV10-3 to TRBJ1-2; D may be TRBD1 (5 bases). V dropped 4 bases and J dropped 3 bases, with 12 bases sitting between them. The germline gives CDR1 ENHRY, CDR2 SYGVKD. The length of the CDR3 is 14 residues. The CDR3 protein is CAISGGAGDYGYTF. The CDR3 coding sequence is TGTGCCATCAGTGGAGGGGCCGGGGACTATGGCTACACCTTC.

With respect to this clonotype: A single base separates this from a much larger clone, so it may be a read error. The chain uses TRBV9 and TRBJ2-5; 7 bases are a match to TRBD1. The tail of the sequence fits TRBJ2-1 better, so the J call may be wrong. This CDR3 spans 16 amino acids. Germline CDR1 is SGDLS and CDR2 is YYNGEE. The CDR3 DNA follows: TGTGCCAGCAGCGTAGGAGGGGGCGCCACGGAAGAGACCCAGTTCTTC. Translating gives CASSVGGGATEETQFF.

CDR3 in amino acids: CASSPGQFLNTEAFF. The CDR3 DNA is TGTGCCAGCAGCCCAGGACAGTTCTTGAACACTGAAGCTTTCTTT. This rearrangement joins TRBV11-2 to TRBJ1-1, with a tentative D call TRBD1 (6 bases). V lost 5 bases to trimming and J lost 0 bases, with 13 bases between them. Per germline, CDR1 SGHAT and CDR2 FQNNGV. CDR3 length: 15 residues.

About this clonotype itself: With a much larger clone just one base away, this may be a read error. This chain links TRBV28 with TRBJ1-2; 12 bases match TRBD1. The CDR3 is 18 amino acids. V was pared by 6 bases and J by 4 bases, with 15 bases of the junction left unmatched. Germline CDR1 and CDR2: MDHEN and SYDVKM. The CDR3 region is CASRLSGTGGLLSYGYTF. Here the CDR3 DNA reads TGTGCCAGCAGACTCTCCGGGACAGGGGGCCTTTTGAGCTATGGCTACACCTTC.

This clonotype was counted at least ten times. The V and J genes are TRBV3-1 and TRBJ2-3; D may be TRBD1 (5 bases). The germline CDR1 and CDR2 sequences are LGHDT and YNNKEL (reference sequence). There are 14 residues in the CDR3. V was cut by 4 bases and J by 6 bases, with 14 bases left in between. The CDR3 DNA reads TGTGCCAGCAGCCCACCAGGGATTCTCGATACGCAGTATTTT. Translated, it gives CASSPPGILDTQYF.

This clonotype was recorded at least ten times. This chain uses TRBV28 with TRBJ1-5; D is ambiguous. Trimming removed 2 bases at V and 0 bases at J, with 11 bases between. Germline-derived CDR1 and CDR2 are MDHEN and SYDVKM. The CDR3 is made up of 16 amino acids. CDR3 region: CASSLMSTYSNQPQHF. CDR3 nucleotides: TGTGCCAGCAGTTTAATGTCTACCTATAGCAATCAGCCCCAGCATTTT.

Ten or more counts support this clonotype. CDR3 sequence (DNA): TGTGCCAGCAGCTTGGGAATCGCGAGCGGGGAGGCCCAAGAGACCCAGTACTTC. Its protein product is CASSLGIASGEAQETQYF. The J gene is TRBJ2-5, the V gene TRBV5-5; TRBD2 agrees at 7 bases. Germline lookup yields CDR1 SGHKS and CDR2 YYEKEE (reference sequence). Losses at the gene ends were 0 bases for V and 1 base for J; bases not matched to a gene: 12. The CDR3 length is 18 residues.

This clonotype occurred a few times. The chain uses TRBV6-1 and TRBJ2-1, with 7 bases that match TRBD1. V was clipped by 7 bases and J by 0 bases; unmatched bases: 3. The CDR3 has 14 amino acids. Germline V gene lookup returns CDR1 MNHNS and CDR2 SASEGT. The CDR3 DNA reads TGTGCCAGCACTAACAGGGGCTCCTACAATGAGCAGTTCTTC. This sequence encodes CASTNRGSYNEQFF.

In this sample, this clonotype turned up many times. The rearrangement uses TRBV28 and TRBJ2-1; 9 bases map to TRBD1. From germline, CDR1 is MDHEN and CDR2 SYDVKM. V was pared by 5 bases and J by 5 bases, with 7 bases of the junction left unmatched. The CDR3 runs 15 residues. The CDR3, as DNA: TGTGCCAGCAGTCAAGGACAGGGGATTAACAATGAGCAGTTCTTC. It yields the protein CASSQGQGINNEQFF.

The gene calls are TRBV6-2 or TRBV6-3 and TRBJ2-3, with 11 bases aligning to TRBD2. The junction had 12 bases not matched to a gene; V was cut back by 5 bases and J by 5 bases. The germline gives CDR1 MNHEY, CDR2 SVGEGT. This CDR3 comprises 17 residues. CDR3 loop: CASSNPTSGVRGDTQYF. CDR3 coding DNA: TGTGCCAGCAGTAACCCGACTAGCGGGGTCAGGGGAGATACGCAGTATTTT.

This clonotype was recorded at least ten times. This sequence joins TRBV7-9 and TRBJ2-1; 7 bases are shared with TRBD1. The CDR3 consists of 14 residues. V gave up 3 bases and J gave up 4 bases; unmatched junction bases: 3. Looked up from germline, CDR1 is SEHNR and CDR2 is FQNEAQ (reference sequence). CDR3 loop: CASSFTGVYNEQFF. Written as DNA, the CDR3 is TGTGCCAGCAGCTTCACAGGGGTGTACAATGAGCAGTTCTTC. The full variable domain, with the rest looked up from reference TRBV7-9 and TRBJ2-1, is DTGVSQNPRHKITKRGQNVTFRCDPISEHNRLYWYRQTLGQGPEFLTYFQNEAQLEKSRLLSDRFSAERPKGSFSTLEIQRTEQGDSAMYLCASSFTGVYNEQFFGPGTRLTVL.

There are many counts of this clonotype. CDR3 residues: CASSSPGGGSNTEAFF. Written as DNA, the CDR3 is TGTGCCAGCAGCTCCCCGGGGGGAGGGTCGAACACTGAAGCTTTCTTT. The rearrangement uses TRBV5-4 and TRBJ1-1, with D maybe TRBD1 (5 bases). The CDR3 consists of 16 residues. Germline V gives CDR1 SGHNT, CDR2 YYREEE (reference sequence). Trimming left V 3 bases short and J 1 base short, with 16 bases between. Full variable domain (outside the CDR3, taken from reference TRBV5-4 and TRBJ1-1): ETGVTQSPTHLIKTRGQQVTLRCSSQSGHNTVSWYQQALGQGPQFIFQYYREEENGRGNFPPRFSGLQFPNYSSELNVNALELDDSALYLCASSSPGGGSNTEAFFGQGTRLTVV.